This T cell receptor (beta chain) is drawn from a study of blood T cell repertoires in COVID-19. Whole-study context: The samples span acute and convalescent COVID-19 from the United States, Italy and Spain.

Original processing methods: Amplification of reference gene primers provided the estimated nucleated cell counts. Libraries were prepared by immunoSEQ multiplex PCR; TCRdb keeps only in-frame clonotypes and omits some of them. V, J and clone size were drawn from that table, and D and trimming were deduced from the DNA. The sample lists 80,000 or so clones; approximately 78% were seen once. The CDR3 covers 14 residues. The V gene end was trimmed by 4 bases and the J gene end by 6 bases; junction bases not matched to a gene: 4. The germline V gene encodes CDR1 SGHRS and CDR2 YFSETQ. Material for sequencing was peripheral blood. J is TRBJ2-3 and V is TRBV5-1; the match to TRBD1 covers 11 bases. The clonotype was recovered from a woman aged 60 to 75 with acute or convalescent COVID-19. CDR3 nucleotides: TGCGCCAGCAGCGTTGGGACAGGGGGGGATACGCAGTATTTT. Translated, it gives CASSVGTGGDTQYF. The full variable domain, its missing parts supplied by reference TRBV5-1 and TRBJ2-3, is KAGVTQTPRYLIKTRGQQVTLSCSPISGHRSVSWYQQTPGQGLQFLFEYFSETQRNKGNFPGRFSGRQFSNSRSEMNVSTLELGDSALYLCASSVGTGGDTQYFGPGTRLTVL.